These 23 T cell receptor beta chains were all obtained from the same sample, sequenced in a study of Graves' ophthalmopathy and Graves' hyperthyroidism. The authors amplified TCR beta CDR3 regions, and they did so from RNA transcripts for repertoire sequencing. The first-round RT-PCR employed HTBI primers together with the Qiagen OneStep RT-PCR kit. A multiplex PCR was then performed as the second round. TCRdb reprocessed the multiplex PCR reads via MiXCR and lists one record per CDR3 protein. Of 230,000 or so distinct CDR3 sequences in the sample, roughly 50% were seen once. The source material was peripheral blood. The receptors here all came from an adult man with Graves' ophthalmopathy.

This chain uses TRBV2 with TRBJ2-7; D ambiguous. Germline V gene lookup returns CDR1 SNHLY and CDR2 FYNNEI. Between the trimmed V and J ends, which lost 6 bases and 6 bases, there was a span of 15 bases. The CDR3 is made up of 13 amino acids. The CDR3 reads CASRSSPLSEQYF. The CDR3 nucleotides are TGTGCCAGCAGGAGCTCCCCTCTAAGCGAGCAGTACTTC.

The chain recombines TRBV7-2 with TRBJ1-6, with D possibly being TRBD1 (6 bases). The CDR3 contains 15 residues. The V end was cut by 7 bases, the J end by 3 bases, with 13 bases between. In germline, CDR1 is SGHTA, CDR2 FQGNSA. For the CDR3, the DNA is TGTGCCAGCACCCCAACAGGGTACTATAATTCACCCCTCCACTTT. Protein product: CASTPTGYYNSPLHF.

This clonotype was observed a handful of times. The chain uses TRBV20-1 and TRBJ1-1; D is ambiguous. V was pared by 6 bases and J by 0 bases, with 20 bases between. There are 16 residues in the CDR3. CDR1 and CDR2 (germline): DFQATT, SNEGSKA (reference sequence). The CDR3 nucleotides are TGCAGTGCAAGAAGGTCGGGAAATATCATGAACACTGAAGCTTTCTTT. It is translated as CSARRSGNIMNTEAFF.

This clonotype occurred many times. The chain couples TRBV7-9 to TRBJ1-1; no firm D call. The CDR3 spans 16 residues. Germline CDR1 SEHNR, CDR2 FQNEAQ (reference sequence). The V end lost 7 bases, the J end lost 0 bases, and 18 bases lay between the germline ends. CDR3 DNA: TGTGCCAGCACCCATTTAGGGCGACGCATGAACACTGAAGCTTTCTTT. Translating it yields CASTHLGRRMNTEAFF.

To note about this clonotype: A read error is possible here, since a much larger clone lies one base away. J is TRBJ2-7 and V is TRBV6-5, with TRBD1 identical over 10 bases. Looked up from germline, CDR1 is MNHEY and CDR2 is SVGAGI. V lost 6 bases, J lost 2 bases, and 4 bases stayed unmatched. CDR3 size: 14 residues. CDR3 in amino acids: CASRPGTGAYEQYF. The CDR3 nucleotides read TGTGCCAGCAGACCCGGGACAGGGGCCTACGAGCAGTACTTC.

The sample holds many counts of this clonotype. This chain links TRBV7-6 with TRBJ2-7, with TRBD1 as a possible D gene (5 bases). The V and J ends lost 2 bases and 6 bases respectively, with 8 bases between them. CDR3 length: 12 amino acids. CDR1 and CDR2 (germline): SGHVS, FNYEAQ. CDR3 coding DNA: TGTGCCAGCAGCTTATCAGGGATCGAGCAGTACTTC. Translating it yields CASSLSGIEQYF.

The chain has TRBV12-3 or TRBV12-4 and TRBJ2-7; no firm D call. V was clipped by 6 bases and J by 4 bases, with 10 bases between them. This CDR3 is built from 12 residues. CDR3 amino acids: CASSLSTYEQYF. CDR3 bases: TGTGCCAGCAGCTTAAGCACTTACGAGCAGTACTTC.

This sequence joins TRBV5-1 and TRBJ2-7, with D perhaps matching TRBD1 (6 bases). Germline V gene data show CDR1 as SGHRS and CDR2 as YFSETQ. V was trimmed by 4 bases and J by 3 bases, leaving 20 bases between them. CDR3 length equals 16 residues. As DNA, the CDR3 is TGCGCCAGCAGCCCAGTAGGCAGGGGCCGTTACTACGAGCAGTACTTC. Amino acids: CASSPVGRGRYYEQYF. Using reference TRBV5-1 and TRBJ2-7 for the parts outside the CDR3, the full variable domain is KAGVTQTPRYLIKTRGQQVTLSCSPISGHRSVSWYQQTPGQGLQFLFEYFSETQRNKGNFPGRFSGRQFSNSRSEMNVSTLELGDSALYLCASSPVGRGRYYEQYFGPGTRLTVT.

The chain couples TRBV7-9 to TRBJ2-7; maybe TRBD1 (5 bases). CDR3 length: 13 residues. V was shortened by 3 bases and J by 2 bases, with 8 bases between the two germline ends. Germline-derived CDR1 and CDR2 are SEHNR and FQNEAQ (reference sequence). Written as DNA, the CDR3 is TGTGCCAGCAGCTTTCAGGGCCCCTACGAGCAGTACTTC. It encodes CASSFQGPYEQYF.

The sample holds a few counts of this clonotype. The chain couples TRBV5-1 to TRBJ1-2, with TRBD1 matching over 12 bases. The CDR3 is made up of 16 amino acids. Per germline, CDR1 SGHRS and CDR2 YFSETQ. Losses at the gene ends were 0 bases for V and 7 bases for J; bases not matched to a gene: 7. CDR3 region: CASSLATGTGGSGYTF. Here the CDR3 DNA reads TGCGCCAGCAGCTTGGCGACCGGGACAGGGGGCTCTGGCTACACCTTC.

About this clonotype itself: The missing conserved phenylalanine or tryptophan at the end of this CDR3 makes a read error likely. CDR3 bases: TGTGCCAGCAGTTTACGGGGGCGGGGCGAGACCCAGTACCTC. It is translated as CASSLRGRGETQYL. This chain links TRBV12-3 or TRBV12-4 with TRBJ2-5; either TRBD1 or TRBD2 may supply D (6 bases each). V lost 2 bases and J 5 bases, leaving 12 bases between the germline ends. The CDR3 spans 14 residues.

The genes are TRBV7-9 and TRBJ1-2; TRBD1 might be the D (5 bases). V lost 3 bases and J 6 bases, leaving 8 bases between the germline ends. Looked up from germline, CDR1 is SEHNR and CDR2 is FQNEAQ (reference sequence). The CDR3 runs 12 residues. The DNA for the CDR3 is TGTGCCAGCAGCTTCGGAGGGGATGGCTACACCTTC. Its protein product is CASSFGGDGYTF.

The chain uses TRBV19 and TRBJ1-5; perhaps TRBD1 as D (5 bases). The CDR3 length is 12 residues. V lost 6 bases to trimming and J lost 8 bases, with 11 bases between them. Germline V gene data show CDR1 as LNHDA and CDR2 as SQIVND (reference sequence). The CDR3 loop is CASRRGIEPQHF. CDR3 bases: TGTGCCAGTAGACGGGGGATAGAGCCCCAGCATTTT.

This clonotype showed up many times. The chain uses TRBV7-9 and TRBJ1-1; D gene uncertain. Germline V gene data show CDR1 as SEHNR and CDR2 as FQNEAQ (reference sequence). V gave up 0 bases and J gave up 6 bases, with 8 bases separating them. The CDR3 is 13 amino acids. The CDR3 spells CASSLAGTAEAFF. The CDR3 coding sequence is TGTGCCAGCAGCTTAGCGGGTACGGCTGAAGCTTTCTTT.

This clonotype was seen a single time. This chain uses TRBV10-3 with TRBJ1-2; TRBD1 aligns across 8 bases. The ends lost 10 bases at V and 8 bases at J; junction bases unmatched: 12. The CDR3 totals 13 residues. Germline CDR1 is ENHRY and CDR2 is SYGVKD. The CDR3 region has the DNA TGTGCCAGTCGCGTTCAGGGGGCGGGAGGCTACACCTTC. The encoded protein is CASRVQGAGGYTF.

This clonotype turned up a few times. The chain links TRBV9 to TRBJ1-6; D is perhaps TRBD1 (6 bases). V dropped 4 bases and J dropped 0 bases, with 14 bases sitting between them. Germline CDR1 reads SGDLS; CDR2 reads YYNGEE. CDR3 size: 17 residues. The CDR3 region has the DNA TGTGCCAGCAGCAGAAGGGGGTCTGGCTCCTATAATTCACCCCTCCACTTT. This encodes CASSRRGSGSYNSPLHF.

This chain's CDR3 is CASSYSGGDGGELFF. DNA for the CDR3: TGTGCCAGCAGTTACTCTGGAGGGGACGGCGGGGAGCTGTTTTTT. The rearrangement uses TRBV5-7 and TRBJ2-2; D is perhaps TRBD2 (6 bases). TRBV5-7 is recorded as an ORF, its role being uncertain. This CDR3 has 15 amino acids. With 5 bases removed from V and 7 bases from J, the gap between germline ends came to 18 bases.

Points on this clonotype: This may come from a read error, since a much larger clone is one base off. The rearrangement uses TRBV29-1 and TRBJ1-1; the D is unclear. CDR1 is SQVTM, CDR2 ANQGSEA, per germline. The CDR3 loop spans 10 amino acids. The CDR3 DNA sequence: TGCAGCGTTTCTCAGGATGAAACTTTCTTT. The encoded protein is CSVSQDETFF.

The V gene is TRBV29-1, the J gene TRBJ2-5; perhaps TRBD2 as D (5 bases). There are 11 residues in the CDR3. In germline, CDR1 is SQVTM, CDR2 ANQGSEA. V was pared by 7 bases and J by 9 bases, with 15 bases between. This CDR3 reads CSARTGSAQYF. The CDR3, as DNA: TGCAGCGCTAGGACTGGATCGGCCCAGTACTTC.

Worth noting for this clonotype: Just one base apart from a much larger clone, this may be a read error. The rearrangement links TRBV20-1 to TRBJ1-2; 7 nucleotides line up with TRBD1. CDR3 length: 12 amino acids. The germline V gene encodes CDR1 DFQATT and CDR2 SNEGSKA (reference sequence). CDR3 residues: CSANRDSEGYAF. The CDR3 region has the DNA TGCAGTGCTAACCGGGACAGCGAGGGCTACGCCTTC.

This clonotype was found a few times. The chain recombines TRBV29-1 with TRBJ2-7; no clear D. The CDR3 length is 11 residues. Deletions cut 4 bases from V and 4 bases from J, with 8 bases between. CDR1 SQVTM and CDR2 ANQGSEA come from the germline V gene. The CDR3 bases are TGCAGCGTTGTGCTTGATTACGAGCAGTACTTC. Its protein product is CSVVLDYEQYF.

This sequence joins TRBV20-1 and TRBJ1-2, with D hard to call. V was cut by 0 bases and J by 4 bases, with 15 bases left in between. The CDR3 has 15 amino acids. From germline, CDR1 is DFQATT and CDR2 SNEGSKA (reference sequence). For the CDR3, the DNA is TGCAGTGCTAGAGATCCACTCCGGAGCTCCTATGGCTACACCTTC. The encoded protein is CSARDPLRSSYGYTF.

About this clonotype itself: The junction departs from germline at one end; a sequencing error may be responsible. This chain connects TRBV10-3 to TRBJ2-5, with D unresolved. The germline V gene has CDR1 ENHRY and CDR2 SYGVKD. There are 14 residues in the CDR3. CDR3 bases: TGTGCCAGCAGTTTGTGGGCTTCGCAAGAGACCCAGTACTTC. Protein sequence: CASSLWASQETQYF.